Listed below are T cell receptor beta chains from one sample, sequenced in a study of blood T cells in healthy people across ages. TCRdb ran MiXCR on the 5' RACE reads and lists one entry per CDR3 protein. The sample yields about 680,000 distinct CDR3 sequences, around half seen once. Sample: blood. All receptors come from a woman aged 60-70 years in good health. Both conserved end residues are part of each CDR3. Each record gives: D gene, V gene, J gene, clone size, CDR3 DNA, CDR3 protein. D genes are given only for firm matches. The size field is filled for only some rows; it gives once, few, many or a size class.

d_gene: NA; v_gene: TRBV2; j_gene: TRBJ2-5; abundance: NA; CDR3nt: TGTGCCAGCCGGACTTCTCCGAAAGAGACCCAGTACTTC; CDR3aa: CASRTSPKETQYF
d_gene: TRBD1; v_gene: TRBV20-1; j_gene: TRBJ2-7; abundance: few; CDR3nt: TGCAGTGCTAGCCGGACAGGGCTCGAGCAGTACTTC; CDR3aa: CSASRTGLEQYF
d_gene: NA; v_gene: TRBV9; j_gene: TRBJ1-4; abundance: few; CDR3nt: TGTGCCAGCAGCGCGCGGGCCAGTAATGAAAAACTGTTTTTT; CDR3aa: CASSARASNEKLFF
d_gene: TRBD2; v_gene: TRBV7-2; j_gene: TRBJ2-7; abundance: NA; CDR3nt: TGTGCCAGCAGCTTAGTCCCCGGGACTATCGGGAGATCGGGCGAGCAGTACTTC; CDR3aa: CASSLVPGTIGRSGEQYF
d_gene: NA; v_gene: TRBV7-2; j_gene: TRBJ2-7; abundance: few; CDR3nt: TGTGCCAGCAGCTTAGTGGGGGGTGGCAGGGCTAGGGACGAGCAGTACTTC; CDR3aa: CASSLVGGGRARDEQYF
d_gene: TRBD2; v_gene: TRBV15; j_gene: TRBJ2-1; abundance: NA; CDR3nt: TGTGCCACCAGCAACCCGCCTAGCGGCTACAATGAGCAGTTCTTC; CDR3aa: CATSNPPSGYNEQFF
d_gene: NA; v_gene: TRBV20-1; j_gene: TRBJ2-7; abundance: NA; CDR3nt: TGCAATGCTCGGGGGGGACAGGCGCCCTACGAGCAGTACTTC; CDR3aa: CNARGGQAPYEQYF
d_gene: NA; v_gene: TRBV6-2/TRBV6-3; j_gene: TRBJ2-3; abundance: NA; CDR3nt: TGTGCCAGCAGTTACAGGTCCCTGGATACGCAGTATTTT; CDR3aa: CASSYRSLDTQYF
d_gene: NA; v_gene: TRBV20-1; j_gene: TRBJ2-1; abundance: few; CDR3nt: TGCAGTGCTAGACCCCCGGGAGACAGGTCCTACAATGAGCAGTTCTTC; CDR3aa: CSARPPGDRSYNEQFF
d_gene: NA; v_gene: TRBV9; j_gene: TRBJ2-1; abundance: NA; CDR3nt: TGTGCCAGCAGCGTAGAAATTTATGGGGAGCAGTTCTTC; CDR3aa: CASSVEIYGEQFF
d_gene: NA; v_gene: TRBV28; j_gene: TRBJ2-7; abundance: NA; CDR3nt: TGTGCCAGCAGGTTGGGGGGAGGCGAGCAGTACTTC; CDR3aa: CASRLGGGEQYF
d_gene: NA; v_gene: TRBV7-2; j_gene: TRBJ1-2; abundance: few; CDR3nt: TGTGCCAGCAGCAACGTGGGGGGGACGCTCGGCGGCTACACCTTC; CDR3aa: CASSNVGGTLGGYTF
d_gene: TRBD1; v_gene: TRBV20-1; j_gene: TRBJ1-2; abundance: once; CDR3nt: TGCAGTGCTAGAACCTCGACAGGGGGCTATGAGGGCTACACCTTC; CDR3aa: CSARTSTGGYEGYTF
d_gene: NA; v_gene: TRBV24-1; j_gene: TRBJ2-7; abundance: NA; CDR3nt: TGTGCCACCAGCAGGGGAGAATACAATGAGCAGTACTTC; CDR3aa: CATSRGEYNEQYF
d_gene: NA; v_gene: TRBV5-1; j_gene: TRBJ2-7; abundance: many; CDR3nt: TGCGCCAGCAGCTTGGACCGGGGACCCTACGAGCAGTACTTC; CDR3aa: CASSLDRGPYEQYF
d_gene: TRBD1; v_gene: TRBV28; j_gene: TRBJ1-2; abundance: NA; CDR3nt: TGTGCCAGCAGTTTAATGTCGACAGGGAATAGTGGCTACACCTTC; CDR3aa: CASSLMSTGNSGYTF
d_gene: NA; v_gene: TRBV12-3/TRBV12-4; j_gene: TRBJ2-1; abundance: NA; CDR3nt: TGTGCCAGCTCCTACCAAGGGGGAAGCTCCTACAATGAGCAGTTCTTC; CDR3aa: CASSYQGGSSYNEQFF
d_gene: TRBD1; v_gene: TRBV7-3; j_gene: TRBJ1-2; abundance: few; CDR3nt: TGTGCCAGCAGGCTTAAGATGGACAGGAATTCCTATGGCTACACCTTC; CDR3aa: CASRLKMDRNSYGYTF
d_gene: TRBD2; v_gene: TRBV28; j_gene: TRBJ2-1; abundance: NA; CDR3nt: TGTGCCAGCAGTTTCATAGGTATTTTAGCGGGAATAGACAATAAGCAGTTCTTC; CDR3aa: CASSFIGILAGIDNKQFF
d_gene: NA; v_gene: TRBV28; j_gene: TRBJ2-1; abundance: NA; CDR3nt: TGTGCCAGCAGTGTACCGGGACGGGACAATGAGCAGTTCTTC; CDR3aa: CASSVPGRDNEQFF
d_gene: NA; v_gene: TRBV7-3; j_gene: TRBJ2-3; abundance: NA; CDR3nt: TGTGCCAGCAGCTTAATAGCGCAAAGCACAGATACGCAGTATTTT; CDR3aa: CASSLIAQSTDTQYF
d_gene: NA; v_gene: TRBV6-6; j_gene: TRBJ2-1; abundance: NA; CDR3nt: TGTGCCAGCAGTGATCAGGGTGGCTGGGAGACCCAGTTCTTC; CDR3aa: CASSDQGGWETQFF
d_gene: TRBD2; v_gene: TRBV20-1; j_gene: TRBJ2-3; abundance: NA; CDR3nt: TGCAGTGCTAGAGATCACACGGGAGGGCCTTCAGATACGCAGTATTTT; CDR3aa: CSARDHTGGPSDTQYF
d_gene: TRBD1; v_gene: TRBV27; j_gene: TRBJ1-2; abundance: many; CDR3nt: TGTGCCAGCAGAGATCAGGGGGCGGAAGGCTACACCTTC; CDR3aa: CASRDQGAEGYTF
d_gene: TRBD2; v_gene: TRBV20-1; j_gene: TRBJ2-3; abundance: NA; CDR3nt: TGCAGTGCGACGGGACTAGCGGGAGGCGGGGGCACAGATACGCAGTATTTT; CDR3aa: CSATGLAGGGGTDTQYF
d_gene: TRBD1; v_gene: TRBV20-1; j_gene: TRBJ2-2; abundance: NA; CDR3nt: TGCAGTGCTAGATCCGGGACAGGGAATGTGCGGAGCGGGGAGCTGTTTTTT; CDR3aa: CSARSGTGNVRSGELFF
d_gene: NA; v_gene: TRBV7-2; j_gene: TRBJ1-2; abundance: NA; CDR3nt: TGTGCCAGCAGCGCCCAGAGCCTAATAGGTGGCTACACCTTC; CDR3aa: CASSAQSLIGGYTF
d_gene: TRBD2; v_gene: TRBV12-3/TRBV12-4; j_gene: TRBJ2-7; abundance: NA; CDR3nt: TGTGCCAGCAGTGTAGCGGCTAGCGGGAGTTACGAGCAGTACTTC; CDR3aa: CASSVAASGSYEQYF